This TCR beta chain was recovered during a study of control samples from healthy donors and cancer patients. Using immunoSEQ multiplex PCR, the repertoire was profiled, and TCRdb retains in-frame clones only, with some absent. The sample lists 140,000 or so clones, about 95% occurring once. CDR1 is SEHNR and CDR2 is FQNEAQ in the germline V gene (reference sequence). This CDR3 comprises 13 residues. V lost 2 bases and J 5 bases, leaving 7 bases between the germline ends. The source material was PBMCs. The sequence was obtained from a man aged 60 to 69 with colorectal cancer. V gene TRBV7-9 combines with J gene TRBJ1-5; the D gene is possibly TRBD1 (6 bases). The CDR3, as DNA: TGTGCCAGCAGCTTAAAGGGGGATCAGCCCCAGCATTTT. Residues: CASSLKGDQPQHF.